The 14 T cell receptor beta chains in this list originate from one sample, sequenced in a study of spatial heterogeneity in lung cancer. TCRdb ran MiXCR on the 5' RACE reads and lists one entry per CDR3 protein. The table has approximately 56,000 distinct CDR3 sequences, 7.4% seen once; the top ten hold approximately 35%. Time point in this sample: blood at routine non-recurrence follow-up after resection. Tumor, nontumor lung or frozen PBMC supplied whole RNA, sequenced without sorting. Sequences were derived from PBMCs, sampled at follow-up. All receptors come from a female donor with early-stage non-small cell lung cancer.

The chain joins TRBV18 to TRBJ1-6; perhaps TRBD1 as D (6 bases). The CDR3 is 13 residues long. Germline CDR1 reads KGHSH; CDR2 reads LQKENI. V lost 3 bases and J lost 11, with 11 bases in between. The CDR3 DNA follows: TGTGCCAGCTCACCGGACAGTTGGCCACCCCTCCACTTT. Amino acid sequence: CASSPDSWPPLHF.

This sequence joins TRBV2 and TRBJ1-1; a weak D match, TRBD1 (6 bases). V was trimmed by 4 bases and J by 3 bases, leaving 9 bases between them. The germline V gene has CDR1 SNHLY and CDR2 FYNNEI. The CDR3 has 13 residues. The CDR3 nucleotides are TGTGCCAGCAGTGCCGACAGGCACACTGAAGCTTTCTTT. The encoded protein is CASSADRHTEAFF.

The V and J genes are TRBV4-2 and TRBJ2-3, with TRBD2 matching over 9 bases. CDR3 length: 16 residues. Germline CDR1 and CDR2: LGHNA and YNFKEQ. With V trimmed by 0 bases and J by 1 base, 2 bases remained unmatched. The CDR3 nucleotides read TGTGCCAGCAGCCAAGAAAAGCGGGGGGGCACAGATACGCAGTATTTT. It is translated as CASSQEKRGGTDTQYF.

Many counts were recorded for this clonotype. The chain couples TRBV6-1 to TRBJ1-4, with 8 bases matching TRBD1. The V segment lost 4 bases and the J segment 7 bases; nucleotides outside the gene matches: 8. CDR3 length equals 15 residues. Germline CDR1 reads MNHNS; CDR2 reads SASEGT. CDR3 DNA: TGTGCCAGCAGTGGCAACAGGGGGGACCTTGAAAAACTGTTTTTT. This codes for CASSGNRGDLEKLFF.

This clonotype was recorded at least ten times. V and J are TRBV5-1 and TRBJ1-4; TRBD1 might be the D (6 bases). The CDR3 contains 13 residues. Deletions cut 8 bases from V and 4 bases from J, with 12 bases between. Germline V CDR1 and CDR2: SGHRS, YFSETQ. The DNA for the CDR3 is TGCGCCAGTGGGCCAGGGGTTAATGAAAAACTGTTTTTT. It specifies CASGPGVNEKLFF. The full variable domain, completed using reference TRBV5-1 and TRBJ1-4, is KAGVTQTPRYLIKTRGQQVTLSCSPISGHRSVSWYQQTPGQGLQFLFEYFSETQRNKGNFPGRFSGRQFSNSRSEMNVSTLELGDSALYLCASGPGVNEKLFFGSGTQLSVL.

This clonotype was seen repeatedly, ten times or more. V usage is TRBV5-6 and J usage is TRBJ1-4; D remains unclear. The CDR3 totals 15 residues. The germline V and J ends were trimmed by 0 bases and 8 bases, with 14 bases remaining between them. Looked up from germline, CDR1 is SGHDT and CDR2 is YYEEEE. DNA of the CDR3: TGTGCCAGCAGCTTGGCCGACCGTTCCTACGAAAAACTGTTTTTT. The encoded protein is CASSLADRSYEKLFF.

This clonotype came up many times. This rearrangement joins TRBV6-5 to TRBJ2-3; D possibly matches TRBD1 or TRBD2 (6 bases each). CDR3 length equals 14 residues. The germline V and J ends were trimmed by 11 bases and 4 bases, with 19 bases remaining between them. The germline gives CDR1 MNHEY, CDR2 SVGAGI. The CDR3 spells CAGPGALPPDTQYF. The CDR3 region has the DNA TGTGCCGGGCCGGGGGCCCTCCCTCCAGATACGCAGTATTTT.

This clonotype was picked up a small number of times. This rearrangement joins TRBV7-9 to TRBJ1-2; D possibly corresponds to TRBD1 (5 bases). V shed 2 bases and J shed 4 bases, with 8 bases lying between them. The V gene's germline CDR1 is SEHNR and CDR2 FQNEAQ (reference sequence). CDR3 length: 13 amino acids. The CDR3 DNA follows: TGTGCCAGCAGCTTACTTGACAGCTATGGCTACACCTTC. Translation: CASSLLDSYGYTF.

This clonotype was detected only a few times. This chain's CDR3 is CATSRADANSGNTIYF. The CDR3 DNA is TGTGCCACCAGCAGAGCCGACGCCAACTCTGGAAACACCATATATTTT. This sequence joins TRBV15 and TRBJ1-3, with D unclear. The V end lost 1 base, the J end lost 0 bases, and 10 bases lay between the germline ends. The CDR3 length is 16 residues. Germline assignment: CDR1 LNHNV and CDR2 YYDKDF (reference sequence).

This clonotype was counted many times. This chain links TRBV4-1 with TRBJ2-5, with D perhaps matching TRBD1 (7 bases). The V end lost 0 bases, the J end lost 5 bases, and 22 bases lay between the germline ends. CDR3 length: 18 residues. Germline CDR1 reads MGHRA; CDR2 reads YSYEKL. CDR3 protein: CASSQDLGHRQGGETQYF. Written as DNA, the CDR3 is TGCGCCAGCAGCCAAGATTTAGGGCACCGTCAGGGGGGTGAGACCCAGTACTTC.

This clonotype was counted many times. The chain employs TRBV2 and TRBJ1-3; D is unclear. The CDR3 has 15 amino acids. CDR1 is SNHLY and CDR2 is FYNNEI in the germline V gene. V was trimmed by 2 bases and J by 0 bases, leaving 8 bases between them. The CDR3 bases are TGTGCCAGCAGTGAACAGCTGAGCTCTGGAAACACCATATATTTT. Translating it yields CASSEQLSSGNTIYF.

This clonotype has more than one count but fewer than ten. V usage is TRBV5-1 and J usage is TRBJ2-5; a weak D match, TRBD1 (5 bases). Germline V gene sequence: CDR1 SGHRS, CDR2 YFSETQ. The CDR3 loop spans 13 amino acids. V lost 4 bases and J lost 5, with 12 bases in between. The chain's CDR3 is CASSGEGVETQYF. The CDR3 DNA reads as TGCGCCAGCAGCGGAGAAGGGGTTGAGACCCAGTACTTC.

V usage is TRBV6-1 and J usage is TRBJ1-3; no clear D gene. V lost 7 bases and J lost 0, with 10 bases in between. In germline, CDR1 is MNHNS, CDR2 SASEGT. CDR3 length equals 14 residues. Written as DNA, the CDR3 is TGTGCCAGCACCCGGGAGCCCTCTGGAAACACCATATATTTT. It codes for CASTREPSGNTIYF.

CDR3 sequence reads: CASSKEAPYNSPLHF. DNA for the CDR3: TGTGCCAGCAGCAAAGAGGCCCCCTATAATTCACCCCTCCACTTT. The chain has TRBV21-1 and TRBJ1-6. TRBV21-1 is marked as a pseudogene. CDR3 length: 15 residues.